This T cell receptor beta chain was observed in a study of blood T cell repertoires in COVID-19. Turning to the study itself: Acute-phase and convalescent COVID-19 samples originated in the United States, Italy and Spain. Sources were T cells, B-cell-depleted T cells, or PBMCs; the material itself was cDNA or gDNA.

Data came from immunoSEQ multiplex PCR; TCRdb stores just in-frame clones and leaves some out. The table includes 350,000 or so clones, around 87% detected once. Germline V gene data show CDR1 as LNHDA and CDR2 as SQIVND (reference sequence). The V end was cut by 7 bases, the J end by 2 bases, with 15 bases between. CDR3 length equals 15 residues. While infection was still active, Seattle patients were enrolled and then followed longitudinally. This sequence joins TRBV19 and TRBJ1-3, with D possibly being TRBD1 (5 bases). Material: peripheral blood. The clonotype originates from a woman aged 25-40 years with COVID-19, enrolled during active disease. This CDR3 is CASTELRGAGNTIYF. CDR3 nucleotides: TGTGCCAGTACTGAATTAAGGGGTGCTGGAAACACCATATATTTT. Using reference TRBV19 and TRBJ1-3 for the parts outside the CDR3, the full variable domain is DGGITQSPKYLFRKEGQNVTLSCEQNLNHDAMYWYRQDPGQGLRLIYYSQIVNDFQKGDIAEGYSVSREKKESFPLTVTSAQKNPTAFYLCASTELRGAGNTIYFGEGSWLTVV.